The rows below give T cell receptor beta chains drawn from one sample of a study of blood T cell repertoires in COVID-19. Assay: immunoSEQ multiplex PCR; the TCRdb copy retains only in-frame clones and omits some. The top ten clones hold 2% to 3% of a sample with 210,000 or so clones, about 90% of them seen once. Sequencing used peripheral blood. The source is a man younger than 45 with COVID-19, enrolled during active disease. CDR3s include the opening cysteine and the closing phenylalanine or tryptophan. The D gene is left open where the match is weak. Only part of the rows carry a size: once, few, many, or a class if the clone is expanded.

V gene	D gene	clone size	J gene	CDR3 protein	CDR3 DNA
TRBV7-9	NA	once	TRBJ1-1	CAGGGVNTEAFF	TGTGCCGGAGGAGGGGTGAACACTGAAGCTTTCTTT
TRBV19	TRBD2	NA	TRBJ2-1	CAVAGWGSNEQFF	TGTGCCGTAGCGGGTTGGGGGTCCAATGAGCAGTTCTTC
TRBV9	TRBD1	NA	TRBJ1-2	CASSGPGQGIGYGYTF	TGTGCCAGCAGCGGGCCGGGACAGGGGATTGGCTATGGCTACACCTTC
TRBV21-1	NA	NA	TRBJ2-1	CASSPLTSGSRDEQFF	TGTGCCAGCAGCCCTTTGACTAGCGGGAGTAGGGATGAGCAGTTCTTC
TRBV6-5	NA	NA	TRBJ2-7	CASSYSGKGYEQYF	TGTGCCAGCAGTTACTCCGGGAAGGGCTACGAGCAGTACTTC
TRBV5-6	NA	NA	TRBJ1-5	CASSFTGGNQPQHF	TGTGCCAGCAGCTTCACCGGGGGCAATCAGCCCCAGCATTTT
TRBV7-9	NA	NA	TRBJ1-2	CASTLTGDNYGYTF	TGTGCCAGCACCTTAACGGGGGATAACTATGGCTACACCTTC
TRBV28	TRBD2	NA	TRBJ2-7	CASSLLLSIGGVYEQYF	TGTGCCAGCAGTTTACTCCTTTCAATCGGGGGGGTCTACGAGCAGTACTTC
TRBV7-2	NA	NA	TRBJ2-7	CASSLDTSYEQYF	TGTGCCAGCAGCTTAGACACCTCCTACGAGCAGTACTTC
TRBV3-1/TRBV3-2	NA	once	TRBJ1-5	CASSQVSGHQPQHF	TGTGCCAGCAGCCAAGTTTCAGGGCACCAGCCCCAGCATTTT
TRBV18	NA	NA	TRBJ2-5	CASSPNSLGTQYF	TGTGCCAGCTCACCAAACAGTCTCGGGACCCAGTACTTC
TRBV7-9	TRBD1	NA	TRBJ1-6	CASSLDPGQSSYNSPLHF	TGTGCCAGCAGCTTGGACCCGGGACAGAGCTCCTATAATTCACCCCTCCACTTT
TRBV7-3	NA	NA	TRBJ2-5	CASSPSEQETQYF	TGTGCCAGCTCGCCGAGCGAGCAAGAGACCCAGTACTTC
TRBV28	NA	NA	TRBJ2-7	CASSFAGRVDYEQYF	TGTGCCAGCAGTTTTGCTGGCAGGGTTGACTACGAGCAGTACTTC
TRBV6-2/TRBV6-3	TRBD2	NA	TRBJ2-7	CASSYGLAVREQYF	TGTGCCAGCAGTTATGGACTAGCGGTACGGGAGCAGTACTTC
TRBV5-1	NA	NA	TRBJ1-3	CASSLRERFSGNTIYF	TGCGCCAGCAGCTTGCGGGAGCGGTTCTCTGGAAACACCATATATTTT
TRBV5-1	NA	NA	TRBJ1-2	CASSPEADGLYGYTF	TGCGCCAGCAGCCCGGAGGCGGATGGGCTCTATGGCTACACCTTC
TRBV5-4	TRBD1	NA	TRBJ2-7	CASSVGLRTGPYEQYF	TGTGCCAGCAGCGTGGGGTTAAGGACAGGCCCCTACGAGCAGTACTTC
TRBV7-2	NA	NA	TRBJ2-3	CASSLAGLSTDTQYF	TGTGCCAGCAGCTTAGCGGGACTTAGCACAGATACGCAGTATTTT
TRBV10-3	TRBD1	NA	TRBJ1-1	CAIRGGQGRNTEAFF	TGTGCCATCAGGGGGGGACAGGGGAGGAACACTGAAGCTTTCTTT
TRBV28	TRBD1	NA	TRBJ1-2	CASSLLEGITTGGNYGYTF	TGTGCCAGCAGTTTACTAGAGGGGATCACTACAGGGGGAAACTATGGCTACACCTTC
TRBV7-9	NA	NA	TRBJ1-3	CASSLSWAAGTIYF	TGTGCCAGCAGCTTAAGTTGGGCAGCGGGCACCATATATTTT
TRBV28	TRBD1	NA	TRBJ2-7	CASSSGQDPPEQYF	TGTGCCAGCAGTTCCGGACAGGATCCCCCCGAGCAGTACTTC
TRBV5-1	TRBD1	NA	TRBJ2-1	CASSQGTGAYNEQFF	TGCGCCAGCAGTCAGGGGACAGGGGCCTACAATGAGCAGTTCTTC
TRBV28	NA	NA	TRBJ1-4	CASSLSGGRTFF	TGTGCCAGCAGTTTATCGGGAGGGAGAACGTTTTTT
TRBV25-1	TRBD1	NA	TRBJ1-2	CASSELDGTGLYGYTF	TGTGCCAGCAGTGAATTAGATGGGACAGGACTGTATGGCTACACCTTC
TRBV18	TRBD1	NA	TRBJ2-6	CASSPMTGGGSGANVLTF	TGTGCCAGCTCACCGATGACAGGGGGCGGCTCTGGGGCCAACGTCCTGACTTTC
TRBV3-1/TRBV3-2	TRBD2	NA	TRBJ2-2	CASSQDAGTRNTGELFF	TGTGCCAGCAGCCAAGATGCCGGGACTAGGAACACCGGGGAGCTGTTTTTT
TRBV6-1	NA	once	TRBJ1-3	CASSEVGWQGGNTIYF	TGTGCCAGCAGTGAAGTAGGGTGGCAGGGCGGAAACACCATATATTTT
TRBV27	TRBD2	NA	TRBJ2-3	CASSLYAGVGTDTQYF	TGTGCCAGCAGTTTATACGCGGGGGTGGGCACAGATACGCAGTATTTT
TRBV21-1	NA	NA	TRBJ2-3	CASSKLRQGTDTQYF	TGTGCCAGCAGCAAACTCAGGCAGGGTACAGATACGCAGTATTTT
TRBV7-9	NA	once	TRBJ1-2	CASSLADTNYGYTF	TGTGCCAGCAGCTTGGCAGACACAAACTATGGCTACACCTTC
TRBV4-1	TRBD1	NA	TRBJ1-2	CASSQVRQGGGYTF	TGCGCCAGCAGCCAAGTACGACAGGGGGGAGGCTACACCTTC
TRBV7-9	NA	NA	TRBJ1-2	CASSLMEGESGGYTF	TGTGCCAGCAGCTTAATGGAGGGAGAGAGTGGTGGCTACACCTTC
TRBV15	NA	NA	TRBJ1-1	CATSRAITENTEAFF	TGTGCCACCAGCAGAGCGATAACTGAGAACACTGAAGCTTTCTTT
TRBV5-1	NA	once	TRBJ1-2	CASSEQGPYGYTF	TGCGCCAGCAGCGAACAGGGACCGTATGGCTACACCTTC
TRBV5-1	TRBD1	NA	TRBJ2-7	CASSHINGQGANEQYF	TGCGCCAGCAGCCATATAAACGGACAGGGGGCAAACGAGCAGTACTTC
TRBV5-4	TRBD1	NA	TRBJ1-1	CASSRTDRSHTEAFF	TGTGCCAGCAGCCGCACGGACAGGTCGCACACTGAAGCTTTCTTT
TRBV7-9	NA	NA	TRBJ1-4	CASSPMATNEKLFF	TGTGCCAGCAGCCCTATGGCAACTAATGAAAAACTGTTTTTT
TRBV11-3	NA	once	TRBJ2-3	CASSSGIGQSTDTQYF	TGTGCCAGCAGCTCGGGGATAGGGCAGAGCACAGATACGCAGTATTTT
TRBV6-6	TRBD1	NA	TRBJ1-1	CASSPGTGERAFF	TGTGCCAGCAGCCCGGGGACAGGGGAACGAGCTTTCTTT
TRBV6-6	TRBD1	NA	TRBJ1-2	CASSYGGTGVNYGYTF	TGTGCCAGCAGTTACGGTGGGACAGGGGTTAACTATGGCTACACCTTC
TRBV5-1	TRBD1	NA	TRBJ2-6	CASSSTGGGLSGANVLTF	TGCGCCAGCAGCTCTACAGGGGGAGGCCTGTCCGGGGCCAACGTCCTGACTTTC
TRBV27	TRBD2	NA	TRBJ2-1	CASRTSGGHSYNEQFF	TGTGCCAGCCGGACTAGCGGGGGACACTCCTACAATGAGCAGTTCTTC
TRBV19	NA	NA	TRBJ1-1	CASSYGNTEAFF	TGTGCCAGTAGCTACGGGAACACTGAAGCTTTCTTT
TRBV19	TRBD1	NA	TRBJ1-4	CASSSDRGFAEKLFF	TGTGCCAGTAGTAGCGACAGGGGGTTTGCTGAAAAACTGTTTTTT
TRBV19	TRBD2	NA	TRBJ2-1	CASSINRLAGGNNEQFF	TGTGCCAGTAGTATAAATCGTCTAGCGGGAGGCAACAATGAGCAGTTCTTC
TRBV4-3	NA	NA	TRBJ2-7	CASSQGQDLSYEQYF	TGCGCCAGCAGCCAAGGACAGGATCTCTCCTACGAGCAGTACTTC
TRBV7-3	TRBD2	NA	TRBJ2-3	CASSRAGGHTDTQYF	TGTGCCAGCAGCCGAGCGGGGGGCCACACAGATACGCAGTATTTT
TRBV28	TRBD1	NA	TRBJ1-4	CASSSHGTGNEKLFF	TGTGCCAGCAGTTCCCATGGGACAGGGAATGAAAAACTGTTTTTT
TRBV9	NA	NA	TRBJ1-2	CASSVADSPYGYTF	TGTGCCAGCAGCGTAGCGGACAGTCCCTATGGCTACACCTTC
TRBV9	TRBD1	NA	TRBJ1-1	CASSRGPGGAGTEAFF	TGTGCCAGCAGCCGCGGGCCAGGGGGCGCGGGCACTGAAGCTTTCTTT
TRBV6-4	TRBD2	NA	TRBJ2-3	CASSDNSGRTDTQYF	TGTGCCAGCAGTGACAATAGCGGGCGCACAGATACGCAGTATTTT
TRBV5-6	NA	NA	TRBJ1-2	CASSSRGAFSNYGYTF	TGTGCCAGCAGCTCCCGGGGGGCATTCTCTAACTATGGCTACACCTTC